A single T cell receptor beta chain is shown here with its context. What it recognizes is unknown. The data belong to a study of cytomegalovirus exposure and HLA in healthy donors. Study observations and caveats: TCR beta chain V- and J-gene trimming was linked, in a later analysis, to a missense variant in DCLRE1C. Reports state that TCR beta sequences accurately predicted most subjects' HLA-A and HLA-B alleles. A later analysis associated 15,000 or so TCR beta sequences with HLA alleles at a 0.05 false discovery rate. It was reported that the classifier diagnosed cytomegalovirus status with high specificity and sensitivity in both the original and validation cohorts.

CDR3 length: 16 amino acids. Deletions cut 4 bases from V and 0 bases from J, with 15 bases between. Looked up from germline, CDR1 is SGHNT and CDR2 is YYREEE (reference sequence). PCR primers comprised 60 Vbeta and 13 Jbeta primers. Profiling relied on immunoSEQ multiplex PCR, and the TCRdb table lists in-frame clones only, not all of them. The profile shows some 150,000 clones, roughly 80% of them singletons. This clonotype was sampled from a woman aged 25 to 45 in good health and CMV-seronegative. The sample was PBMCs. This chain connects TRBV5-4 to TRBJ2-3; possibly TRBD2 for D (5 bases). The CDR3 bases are TGTGCCAGCAGCGATCCGGACTCGATCAGCACAGATACGCAGTATTTT. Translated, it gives CASSDPDSISTDTQYF.